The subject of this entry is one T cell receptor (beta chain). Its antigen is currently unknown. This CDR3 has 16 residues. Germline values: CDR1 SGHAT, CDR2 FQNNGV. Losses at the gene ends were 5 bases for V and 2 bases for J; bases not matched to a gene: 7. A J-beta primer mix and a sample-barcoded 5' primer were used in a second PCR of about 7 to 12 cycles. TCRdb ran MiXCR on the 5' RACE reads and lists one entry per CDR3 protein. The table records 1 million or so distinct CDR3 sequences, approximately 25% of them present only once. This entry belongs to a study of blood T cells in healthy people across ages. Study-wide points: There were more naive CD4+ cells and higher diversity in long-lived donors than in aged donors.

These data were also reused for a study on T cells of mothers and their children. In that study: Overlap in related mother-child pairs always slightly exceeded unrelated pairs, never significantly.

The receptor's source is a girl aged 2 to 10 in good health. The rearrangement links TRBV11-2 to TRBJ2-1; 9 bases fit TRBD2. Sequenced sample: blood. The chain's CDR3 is CASSPHSGSTYNEQFF. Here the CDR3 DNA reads TGTGCCAGCAGCCCTCATAGCGGGAGCACCTACAATGAGCAGTTCTTC.